These 4 T cell receptor beta chains originate from one sample sequenced in a study of T cell responses to AZD1222 COVID-19 vaccine. Assay: immunoSEQ multiplex PCR; the TCRdb copy retains only in-frame clones and omits some. The table lists more than 100,000 clones, about 85% of them singletons, with 2.4% in the top ten. The sequencing used peripheral blood, collected on day 0 of AZD1222 vaccination. The receptors stem from an adult in good health.

This chain links TRBV14 with TRBJ2-7, with 9 positions matching TRBD2. This CDR3 spans 15 amino acids. CDR1 is SGHDN and CDR2 is FVKESK in the germline V gene. J lost 4 bases, V lost 4 bases, and 8 bases had no gene match. This chain's CDR3 is CASSLEGLAGYEQYF. CDR3 DNA: TGTGCCAGCAGCCTCGAGGGACTAGCAGGTTACGAGCAGTACTTC.

The chain is built from TRBV5-6 and TRBJ1-1; tentative D call: TRBD1 (6 bases). Germline CDR1 SGHDT, CDR2 YYEEEE. V lost 2 bases to trimming and J lost 6 bases, with 14 bases between them. The CDR3 consists of 14 residues. In DNA, the CDR3 is TGTGCCAGCAGCTTTGGACAGCCTGGGGCTGAAGCTTTCTTT. Translated, it gives CASSFGQPGAEAFF.

This chain connects TRBV28 to TRBJ2-2; TRBD2 agrees at 7 bases. Germline V CDR1 and CDR2: MDHEN, SYDVKM. The CDR3 is made up of 15 amino acids. The trim removed 7 bases at V and 7 bases at J, leaving 12 bases unmatched. CDR3 residues: CASTYGAGADGELFF. CDR3 nucleotides: TGTGCCAGCACCTACGGGGCGGGAGCGGACGGGGAGCTGTTTTTT.

The gene calls are TRBV7-2 and TRBJ1-1; D not resolved. Trimming stripped 5 bases from V and 5 bases from J, with 15 bases between. Germline V gives CDR1 SGHTA, CDR2 FQGNSA. The CDR3 is 14 residues long. The CDR3 DNA is TGTGCCAGCAGCCAAGAAGTTTGGCAAACTGAAGCTTTCTTT. It is translated as CASSQEVWQTEAFF.